Included here is one TCR beta chain sequence, with context. The CDR3 covers 19 residues. This sample was taken from a study of blood T cell repertoires in COVID-19. About the study: T cells, B-cell-depleted T cells, or PBMCs supplied cDNA or gDNA.

The authors' processing: Reference gene primer amplification in the assay estimated nucleated cell counts. Generated by immunoSEQ multiplex PCR, the TCRdb table keeps only in-frame clones and is missing some. That table gives V, J and clone size, and the DNA gave D and trimming. Found here are 150,000 to 160,000 clones, about 85% of them singletons; the top ten hold 2.4%. The sequenced sample was peripheral blood. The chain links TRBV21-1 to TRBJ1-1; the table's D call, TRBD1, was not checked against the DNA. TRBV21-1 is annotated as a pseudogene. The clonotype comes from a woman in her seventies with acute or convalescent COVID-19. The CDR3 nucleotides are TGTGCCAGCAGCAAATCCACCCGTTTTCCGGGACAGGGGAACACTGAAGCTTTCTTT. Its translation is CASSKSTRFPGQGNTEAFF.